What follows are 26 T cell receptor beta chains derived from one specimen sequenced in a study of cytotoxic CD8 clonotypes in ibrutinib-treated CLL. Produced via immunoSEQ multiplex PCR; TCRdb's table is partial and in-frame only. The table has approximately 150,000 clones, around 80% seen once; the top ten hold about 4.5%. The sequences come from PBMCs, collected after 24 months of ibrutinib treatment. The receptor set was obtained from a human donor with chronic lymphocytic leukemia.

This chain links TRBV11-2 with TRBJ2-1; 13 bases fit TRBD2. Germline V gene lookup returns CDR1 SGHAT and CDR2 FQNNGV. Losses at the gene ends were 5 bases for V and 9 bases for J; bases not matched to a gene: 7. The CDR3 is made up of 15 amino acids. The CDR3 reads CASSLRLAGGGEQFF. As DNA, the CDR3 is TGTGCCAGCAGCCTCCGACTAGCGGGAGGCGGTGAGCAGTTCTTC.

This clone occurred once. The chain couples TRBV2 to TRBJ1-5; D remains unclear. Germline V CDR1 and CDR2: SNHLY, FYNNEI. This CDR3 region has 14 residues. Trimming pared 10 bases from V and 4 bases from J, leaving 17 bases between. DNA of the CDR3: TGTGCCACCCGAATGGCCTCCAGAAATCAGCCCCAGCATTTT. Amino acid sequence: CATRMASRNQPQHF.

The V call is TRBV2, the J call TRBJ2-7, with TRBD1 as a possible D gene (6 bases). CDR1 and CDR2 (germline): SNHLY, FYNNEI. The ends were cut back, 10 bases at V and 7 bases at J, with 26 bases in the middle. This CDR3 has 15 amino acids. CDR3 residues: CATLRPHRVAGEQYF. DNA for the CDR3: TGTGCCACCTTACGCCCCCACAGGGTAGCAGGGGAGCAGTACTTC.

The V gene is TRBV11-3, the J gene TRBJ2-7, with TRBD1 as a possible D gene (6 bases). The CDR3 is made up of 14 amino acids. The V and J ends lost 0 bases and 1 base respectively, with 7 bases between them. Per germline, CDR1 SGHNT and CDR2 YENEEA. In nucleotides, the CDR3 is TGTGCCAGCAGCTTAGATACAGGGTCCTACGAGCAGTACTTC. The encoded protein is CASSLDTGSYEQYF.

The V gene is TRBV11-2, the J gene TRBJ2-7, with D perhaps being TRBD1 or TRBD2 (5 bases each). Trimming shortened V by 1 base and J by 6 bases, and 16 bases separated the two germline ends. CDR1 and CDR2 from the germline V gene are SGHAT and FQNNGV. The CDR3 spans 15 residues. CDR3 residues: CASSLGDLPSGEQYF. In DNA, the CDR3 is TGTGCCAGCAGCTTAGGGGACCTACCGTCGGGCGAGCAGTACTTC.

The table lists this clone with a few counts. The J gene is TRBJ2-7, the V gene TRBV7-2; D remains ambiguous. The CDR3 has 14 amino acids. Germline V lookup: CDR1 SGHTA, CDR2 FQGNSA. V lost 3 bases to trimming and J lost 6 bases, with 15 bases between them. CDR3 sequence: CASSLGRSWGEQYF. CDR3 coding DNA: TGTGCCAGCAGCTTGGGCCGCTCGTGGGGCGAGCAGTACTTC. Variable domain in full (rest from reference TRBV7-2 and TRBJ2-7): GAGVSQSPSNKVTEKGKDVELRCDPISGHTALYWYRQSLGQGLEFLIYFQGNSAPDKSGLPSDRFSAERTGGSVSTLTIQRTQQEDSAVYLCASSLGRSWGEQYFGPGTRLTVT.

Here the CDR3 DNA reads TGTGCCAGTAGTATTCCGGGTCCGAATGAAAAACTGTTTTTT. Protein product: CASSIPGPNEKLFF. This chain links TRBV19 with TRBJ1-4; the D is unclear. The CDR3 sequence is 14 residues long. Deletions cut 3 bases from V and 5 bases from J, with 10 bases between. The germline CDR1 and CDR2 sequences are LNHDA and SQIVND (reference sequence).

This chain links TRBV28 with TRBJ2-5, with a tentative D call TRBD2 (5 bases). CDR1 and CDR2 from the germline V gene are MDHEN and SYDVKM. The germline V and J ends were trimmed by 6 bases and 9 bases, with 17 bases remaining between them. The CDR3 consists of 13 residues. The CDR3 nucleotides read TGTGCCAGCAGGGGAACGGGGTTCGCGTCCCAGTACTTC. It translates to CASRGTGFASQYF.

This chain links TRBV5-6 with TRBJ1-1; 9 nucleotides align to TRBD1. Per germline, CDR1 SGHDT and CDR2 YYEEEE. Germline trimming cut 5 bases from V and 14 bases from J; bases unmatched to any gene: 10. CDR3 length: 12 residues. CDR3 DNA sequence: TGTGCCAGCAGGGCCGCCGGGACAGGGACCTTCTTT. Residues: CASRAAGTGTFF.

The J gene is TRBJ2-7, the V gene TRBV28, with D possibly matching TRBD1 (6 bases). V lost 0 bases and J 0 bases, leaving 12 bases between the germline ends. This CDR3 region has 16 residues. Germline CDR1 reads MDHEN; CDR2 reads SYDVKM. The CDR3 sequence: CASSLWSQGSSYEQYF. CDR3 DNA sequence: TGTGCCAGCAGTTTATGGTCCCAGGGGAGCTCCTACGAGCAGTACTTC.

The chain uses TRBV7-9 and TRBJ1-2; D call uncertain. CDR1 is SEHNR, CDR2 FQNEAQ, per germline (reference sequence). CDR3 size: 14 residues. V shed 5 bases and J shed 8 bases, with 18 bases lying between them. The DNA for the CDR3 is TGTGCCAGCAGCCCCGGGTATGGAATGGTGGGCTACACCTTC. Translated, it gives CASSPGYGMVGYTF.

This clone was counted a few times. The gene calls are TRBV5-6 and TRBJ2-7, with 9 bases that match TRBD2. The CDR3 is 16 residues long. Germline V CDR1 and CDR2: SGHDT, YYEEEE. V trimming: 4 bases; J trimming: 1 base; junction bases outside the gene matches: 9. The CDR3 sequence is CASSKKTSGLSYEQYF. In DNA, the CDR3 is TGTGCCAGCAGCAAGAAAACTAGCGGGTTATCCTACGAGCAGTACTTC.

The chain recombines TRBV4-1 with TRBJ1-5, with D hard to call. Germline-derived CDR1 and CDR2 are MGHRA and YSYEKL. The CDR3 sequence is 17 residues long. Trimming took 1 base from V and 1 from J, leaving 14 bases between them. CDR3 nucleotide sequence: TGCGCCAGCAGCCAAGTTGTCGAGACGTCCAGCAATCAGCCCCAGCATTTT. This translates into CASSQVVETSSNQPQHF.

J is TRBJ1-6 and V is TRBV25-1; a possible D gene is TRBD1 (5 bases). This CDR3 has 16 residues. With 0 bases removed from V and 9 bases from J, the gap between germline ends came to 15 bases. CDR1 is MGHDK, CDR2 SYGVNS, per germline. The CDR3 coding sequence is TGTGCCAGCAGTGAATATGGGCCAGCCGGGGGTTCACCCCTCCACTTT. This sequence encodes CASSEYGPAGGSPLHF.

The V gene is TRBV7-9, the J gene TRBJ1-3, with D hard to call. The CDR3 totals 15 residues. Trimming removed 5 bases from V and 0 bases from J, with 11 bases in between. Germline V CDR1 and CDR2: SEHNR, FQNEAQ (reference sequence). The CDR3 protein is CASSATARSGNTIYF. In DNA, the CDR3 is TGTGCCAGCAGCGCGACCGCCCGCTCTGGAAACACCATATATTTT.

The chain couples TRBV5-1 to TRBJ1-2; D unresolved. CDR1 and CDR2 from the germline V gene are SGHRS and YFSETQ. Trimming removed 4 bases from V and 4 bases from J, with 20 bases in between. This CDR3 region has 16 residues. The CDR3 nucleotides read TGCGCCAGCAGCCCCCTCACCCCATCCGGTTCCTATGGCTACACCTTC. This gives the protein CASSPLTPSGSYGYTF. Complete variable domain (other parts from reference TRBV5-1 and TRBJ1-2): KAGVTQTPRYLIKTRGQQVTLSCSPISGHRSVSWYQQTPGQGLQFLFEYFSETQRNKGNFPGRFSGRQFSNSRSEMNVSTLELGDSALYLCASSPLTPSGSYGYTFGSGTRLTVV.

V usage is TRBV7-2 and J usage is TRBJ1-2; D is unresolved. V was trimmed by 2 bases and J by 4 bases, leaving 14 bases between them. This CDR3 spans 15 amino acids. The germline V gene has CDR1 SGHTA and CDR2 FQGNSA. CDR3 sequence: CASSLIGKTLYGYTF. The CDR3 DNA reads as TGTGCCAGCAGCTTAATAGGGAAAACTCTCTATGGCTACACCTTC.

This chain joins TRBV15 and TRBJ1-2; the D gene is possibly TRBD1 (6 bases). From germline, CDR1 is LNHNV and CDR2 YYDKDF (reference sequence). Between the trimmed V and J ends, which lost 5 bases and 6 bases, there was a span of 19 bases. The CDR3 is made up of 15 amino acids. CDR3 protein: CATSLIQTGEHGYTF. The CDR3 region has the DNA TGTGCCACCAGCCTAATCCAGACAGGAGAACATGGCTACACCTTC.

J is TRBJ2-1 and V is TRBV5-6, with TRBD1 identical over 7 bases. CDR3 length equals 15 residues. The trim removed 0 bases at V and 10 bases at J, leaving 10 bases unmatched. The germline V gene has CDR1 SGHDT and CDR2 YYEEEE. In DNA form, the CDR3 reads TGTGCCAGCAGCTTGGCCGATGGGACCAGGGGGGAGCAGTTCTTC. This translates into CASSLADGTRGEQFF.

Remarks on this clone: A junction boundary mismatches the germline segment, possibly from a read error. V is TRBV7-3 and J is TRBJ1-5, with no clear D. The germline V gene has CDR1 SGHTA and CDR2 FQGTGA. There are 15 residues in the CDR3. The chain's CDR3 is CASSLRSEGYQPQHF. The CDR3 nucleotides are TGTGCCAGCAGTTTAAGGAGTGAGGGTTATCAGCCCCAGCATTTT.

The rearrangement uses TRBV20-1 and TRBJ2-3; the D is unclear. The CDR3 extends over 11 amino acids. The V gene lost 5 bases and the J gene lost 6 bases, with 9 bases spanning the gap. Germline-derived CDR1 and CDR2 are DFQATT and SNEGSKA (reference sequence). CDR3 in DNA: TGCAGTGCTCTAACTTGGGATACGCAGTATTTT. This sequence encodes CSALTWDTQYF.

The chain employs TRBV28 and TRBJ2-7; 7 nucleotides align to TRBD2. CDR1 and CDR2 from the germline V gene are MDHEN and SYDVKM. Trimming cost V 6 bases and J 2 bases; bases outside gene matches: 7. The CDR3 covers 14 residues. The CDR3, as DNA: TGTGCCAGCAGCGCGTCTAGCGGACCCTACGAGCAGTACTTC. It is translated as CASSASSGPYEQYF.

The rearrangement joins TRBV7-2 to TRBJ1-2; D is possibly TRBD1 (5 bases). V was clipped by 5 bases and J by 4 bases, with 20 bases between them. The CDR3 extends over 16 amino acids. Germline lookup yields CDR1 SGHTA and CDR2 FQGNSA. CDR3: CASSPMVGARGYGYTF. CDR3 nucleotide sequence: TGTGCCAGCAGCCCAATGGTAGGGGCGCGAGGCTATGGCTACACCTTC. Full variable domain (rest looked up from reference TRBV7-2 and TRBJ1-2): GAGVSQSPSNKVTEKGKDVELRCDPISGHTALYWYRQSLGQGLEFLIYFQGNSAPDKSGLPSDRFSAERTGGSVSTLTIQRTQQEDSAVYLCASSPMVGARGYGYTFGSGTRLTVV.

This clone was recorded only once. The J gene is TRBJ1-2, the V gene TRBV9, with a weak D call TRBD1 (5 bases). This CDR3 contains 15 residues. V was trimmed by 2 bases and J by 7 bases, leaving 18 bases between them. CDR1 and CDR2 (germline): SGDLS, YYNGEE. CDR3 sequence reads: CASSVGAGFNGGYTF. The CDR3 DNA reads TGTGCCAGCAGCGTTGGGGCGGGGTTTAACGGTGGCTACACCTTC.

This chain connects TRBV5-6 to TRBJ1-4; D uncertain. From germline, CDR1 is SGHDT and CDR2 YYEEEE. The CDR3 totals 13 residues. The V and J ends lost 1 base and 8 bases respectively, with 9 bases between them. CDR3 DNA: TGTGCCAGCAGCTTGCCGGGAGCGGAAAAACTGTTTTTT. This translates into CASSLPGAEKLFF. Using reference TRBV5-6 and TRBJ1-4 for the parts outside the CDR3, the full variable domain is DAGVTQSPTHLIKTRGQQVTLRCSPKSGHDTVSWYQQALGQGPQFIFQYYEEEERQRGNFPDRFSGHQFPNYSSELNVNALLLGDSALYLCASSLPGAEKLFFGSGTQLSVL.

The CDR3 loop reads CSARGGGAFF. The CDR3 DNA reads TGCAGTGCAAGGGGTGGGGGAGCTTTCTTT. The rearrangement links TRBV20-1 to TRBJ1-1; D is perhaps TRBD1 (5 bases). Germline values: CDR1 DFQATT, CDR2 SNEGSKA (reference sequence). Deletions cut 6 bases from V and 10 bases from J, with 12 bases between. CDR3 length equals 10 residues.